The T cell receptor (beta chain) described here comes from a study of human T cells and chemical hapten exposure. CDR1 is LGHDT and CDR2 is YNNKEL in the germline V gene (reference sequence). Trimming took off 6 bases at V and 10 bases at J, with 10 bases between the two ends. The CDR3 extends over 11 amino acids. This clonotype was counted at least ten times. Unique molecular identifiers were attached to individual cDNA molecules during library preparation. TCRdb fed the RACE reads into MiXCR, producing one record per CDR3 protein. The table records some 39,000 distinct CDR3 sequences, 7.6% of them present only once. Described time point: pre-sensitization, week 0. The treatment: therapeutic diphenylcyclopropenone sensitization with weekly scalp DPC.

Sequences were derived from whole blood, sampled in connection with sensitization to the hapten diphenylcyclopropenone (DPC). The chain is built from TRBV3-1 and TRBJ2-1; tentatively, D is TRBD2 (6 bases). The TCR was taken from a woman aged 45 to 65 with alopecia areata. Some clones in this sample may be carry-over from other donors' samples. The CDR3 DNA sequence: TGTGCCAGCAGGGGAGGTGGGGAGCAGTTCTTC. Translation: CASRGGGEQFF.